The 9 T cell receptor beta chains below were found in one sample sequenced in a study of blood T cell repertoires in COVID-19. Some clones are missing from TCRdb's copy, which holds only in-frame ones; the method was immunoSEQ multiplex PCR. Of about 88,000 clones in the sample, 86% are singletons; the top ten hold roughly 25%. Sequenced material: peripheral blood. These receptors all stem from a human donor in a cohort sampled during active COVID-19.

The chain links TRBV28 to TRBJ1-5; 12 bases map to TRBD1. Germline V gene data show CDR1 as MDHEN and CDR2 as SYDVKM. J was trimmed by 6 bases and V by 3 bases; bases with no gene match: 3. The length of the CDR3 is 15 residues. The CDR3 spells CASSFGDRGLQPQHF. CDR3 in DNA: TGTGCCAGCAGTTTTGGGGACAGGGGGCTTCAGCCCCAGCATTTT. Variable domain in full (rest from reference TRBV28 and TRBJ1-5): DVKVTQSSRYLVKRTGEKVFLECVQDMDHENMFWYRQDPGLGLRLIYFSYDVKMKEKGDIPEGYSVSREKKERFSLILESASTNQTSMYLCASSFGDRGLQPQHFGDGTRLSIL.

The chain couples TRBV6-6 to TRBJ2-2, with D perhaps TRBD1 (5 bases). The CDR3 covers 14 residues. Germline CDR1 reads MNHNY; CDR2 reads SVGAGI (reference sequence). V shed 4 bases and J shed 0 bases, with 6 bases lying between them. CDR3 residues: CASSWGANTGELFF. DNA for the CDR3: TGTGCCAGCAGTTGGGGCGCGAACACCGGGGAGCTGTTTTTT.

CDR3 in DNA: TGTGCCAGCAGACCTCCGGGACTCCTCTACGAGCAGTACTTC. Translating gives CASRPPGLLYEQYF. V usage is TRBV7-2 and J usage is TRBJ2-7, with D perhaps matching TRBD2 (6 bases). The CDR3 covers 14 residues. V was clipped by 6 bases and J by 3 bases, with 15 bases between them. Germline CDR1 reads SGHTA; CDR2 reads FQGNSA.

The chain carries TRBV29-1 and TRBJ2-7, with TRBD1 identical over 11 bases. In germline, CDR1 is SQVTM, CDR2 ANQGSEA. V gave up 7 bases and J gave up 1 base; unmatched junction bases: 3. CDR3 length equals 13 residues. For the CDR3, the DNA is TGCAGCGCGGGACAGGGGGAATCCTACGAGCAGTACTTC. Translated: CSAGQGESYEQYF.

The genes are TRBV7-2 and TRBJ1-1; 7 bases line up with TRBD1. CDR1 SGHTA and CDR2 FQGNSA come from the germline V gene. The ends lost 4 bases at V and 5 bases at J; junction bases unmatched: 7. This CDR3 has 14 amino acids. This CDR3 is CASSSFQQGTEAFF. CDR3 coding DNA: TGTGCCAGCAGCTCCTTTCAACAGGGGACTGAAGCTTTCTTT. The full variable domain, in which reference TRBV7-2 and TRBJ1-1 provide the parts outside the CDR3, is GAGVSQSPSNKVTEKGKDVELRCDPISGHTALYWYRQSLGQGLEFLIYFQGNSAPDKSGLPSDRFSAERTGGSVSTLTIQRTQQEDSAVYLCASSSFQQGTEAFFGQGTRLTVV.

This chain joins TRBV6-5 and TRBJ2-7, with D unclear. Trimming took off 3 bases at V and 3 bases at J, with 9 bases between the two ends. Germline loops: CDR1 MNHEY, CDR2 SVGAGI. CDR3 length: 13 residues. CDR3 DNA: TGTGCCAGCAGTTATAGGAGAGGCTACGAGCAGTACTTC. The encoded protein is CASSYRRGYEQYF.

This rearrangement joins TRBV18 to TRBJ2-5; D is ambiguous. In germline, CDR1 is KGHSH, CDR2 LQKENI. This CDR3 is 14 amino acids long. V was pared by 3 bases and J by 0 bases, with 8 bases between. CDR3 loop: CASSPSVDQETQYF. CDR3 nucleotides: TGTGCCAGCTCACCGTCCGTCGACCAAGAGACCCAGTACTTC.

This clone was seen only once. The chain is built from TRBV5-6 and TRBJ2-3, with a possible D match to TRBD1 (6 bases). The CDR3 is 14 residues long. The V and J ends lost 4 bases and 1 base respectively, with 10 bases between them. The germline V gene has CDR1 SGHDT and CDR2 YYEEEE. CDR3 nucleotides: TGTGCCAGCAGCCCGGGACATCGCACAGATACGCAGTATTTT. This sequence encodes CASSPGHRTDTQYF.

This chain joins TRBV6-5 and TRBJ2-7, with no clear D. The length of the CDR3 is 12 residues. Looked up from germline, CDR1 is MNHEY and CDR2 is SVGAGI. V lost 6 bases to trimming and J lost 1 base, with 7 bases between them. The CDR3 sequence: CASRITSYEQYF. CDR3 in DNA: TGTGCCAGCAGGATAACTTCCTACGAGCAGTACTTC.